These 18 T cell receptor beta chains originate from one sample sequenced in a study of T cells in Graves' hyperthyroidism and ophthalmopathy. Amplification targeted TCR beta CDR3 regions from RNA transcripts. The HTBI primer set served for first-round RT-PCR of the TCR CDR3. Using its own MiXCR run on the multiplex PCR reads, TCRdb lists one record per CDR3 protein. The sample has 350,000 to 400,000 distinct CDR3 sequences; under 15% are singletons. The source material was blood. The receptors derive from a woman aged 25 to 45 with Graves' hyperthyroidism.

The chain recombines TRBV12-3 or TRBV12-4 with TRBJ2-3; tentative D call: TRBD1 (7 bases). V was cut by 5 bases and J by 5 bases, with 14 bases left in between. The CDR3 is 14 amino acids. This CDR3 is CASSERQGGDTQYF. DNA for the CDR3: TGTGCCAGCAGTGAAAGGCAGGGGGGAGATACGCAGTATTTT.

This clonotype occurred many times. This chain links TRBV27 with TRBJ2-7, with 14 positions matching TRBD2. This CDR3 is 20 amino acids long. Germline lookup yields CDR1 MNHEY and CDR2 SMNVEV (reference sequence). Trimming at V came to 4 bases and at J to 6 bases, leaving 20 bases not matched to a gene. The CDR3 is CASSYSRVGLAGENWGEQYF. The CDR3 DNA follows: TGTGCCAGCAGTTACTCCCGGGTGGGACTAGCGGGAGAGAATTGGGGCGAGCAGTACTTC.

In this sample, this clonotype turned up a few times. The gene calls are TRBV15 and TRBJ2-5; D might be TRBD2 (6 bases). Germline V lookup: CDR1 LNHNV, CDR2 YYDKDF (reference sequence). V lost 1 base and J 1 base, leaving 16 bases between the germline ends. The CDR3 is made up of 17 amino acids. The CDR3 DNA is TGTGCCACCAGCAGAGGCGTTAGCGGAACACTCCAAGAGACCCAGTACTTC. As protein: CATSRGVSGTLQETQYF.

At least ten counts were recorded for this clonotype. CDR3 region: CASSFDREAYEQYF. The CDR3 DNA reads TGTGCCAGCAGTTTCGACAGGGAAGCCTACGAGCAGTACTTC. The J gene is TRBJ2-7, the V gene TRBV6-2 or TRBV6-3, with 7 nucleotides matching TRBD1. CDR3 length equals 14 residues. The ends lost 4 bases at V and 2 bases at J; junction bases unmatched: 5. Germline-derived CDR1 and CDR2 are MNHEY and SVGEGT.

This clonotype turned up a few times. V and J are TRBV10-3 and TRBJ1-1; no clear D. The CDR3 totals 14 residues. In germline, CDR1 is ENHRY, CDR2 SYGVKD. Between the trimmed V and J ends, which lost 4 bases and 6 bases, there was a span of 15 bases. In nucleotides, the CDR3 is TGTGCCATCAGTGGTAAGGGCCCCAACCCTGAAGCTTTCTTT. Protein: CAISGKGPNPEAFF.

This clonotype has a handful of counts. The chain joins TRBV9 to TRBJ2-3, with D possibly TRBD2 on 5 matching bases. CDR1 is SGDLS, CDR2 YYNGEE, per germline. CDR3 size: 16 residues. V lost 4 bases to trimming and J lost 2 bases, with 17 bases between them. The DNA of the CDR3 is TGTGCCAGCAGCATTACCGGGAACCTTTTCACAGATACGCAGTATTTT. Translation: CASSITGNLFTDTQYF.

V is TRBV10-2 and J is TRBJ1-2; 10 bases are shared with TRBD1. Germline V gene data show CDR1 as WSHSY and CDR2 as SAAADI. Trimming took 2 bases from V and 0 from J; bases not matched to a gene: 0. This CDR3 is 15 amino acids long. For the CDR3, the DNA is TGCGCCAGCAGTGAGGGACAGGGGGCTAACTATGGCTACACCTTC. Its protein is CASSEGQGANYGYTF.

This clonotype came up many times. The chain has TRBV20-1 and TRBJ2-3, with D perhaps TRBD2 (6 bases). Trimming took 8 bases from V and 6 from J, leaving 24 bases between them. The CDR3 totals 15 residues. CDR1 DFQATT and CDR2 SNEGSKA come from the germline V gene (reference sequence). CDR3 nucleotides: TGCAGTACCCCGGGGAGCGGGTACGGATCGGATACGCAGTATTTT. Translation gives CSTPGSGYGSDTQYF.

This clonotype was seen a few times. This rearrangement joins TRBV3-1 to TRBJ2-7; D gene ambiguous. V lost 3 bases, J lost 2 bases, and 5 bases lay in between. Per the germline V gene, CDR1 is LGHDT and CDR2 is YNNKEL (reference sequence). There are 12 residues in the CDR3. The CDR3 loop is CASSHIAYEQYF. CDR3 bases: TGTGCCAGCAGCCATATTGCCTACGAGCAGTACTTC.

There are many counts of this clonotype. The chain uses TRBV28 and TRBJ1-5; D not resolved. The CDR3 runs 13 residues. Germline V gene lookup returns CDR1 MDHEN and CDR2 SYDVKM. V dropped 8 bases and J dropped 0 bases, with 8 bases sitting between them. The CDR3 loop reads CASVQYSNQPQHF. The CDR3 region has the DNA TGTGCCAGCGTTCAGTATAGCAATCAGCCCCAGCATTTT.

This clonotype has at least ten counts. V gene TRBV7-2 combines with J gene TRBJ2-2; D call uncertain. V was cut by 1 base and J by 4 bases, with 10 bases left in between. Germline lookup yields CDR1 SGHTA and CDR2 FQGNSA. This CDR3 is 15 amino acids long. CDR3 coding DNA: TGTGCCAGCAGCTTAGATGTAAACCCCACCGGGGAGCTGTTTTTT. This codes for CASSLDVNPTGELFF.

This clonotype appeared many times. This chain uses TRBV7-2 with TRBJ2-5, with TRBD2 matching over 7 bases. Trimming took 5 bases from V and 1 from J; bases not matched to a gene: 13. This CDR3 region has 17 residues. The germline CDR1 and CDR2 sequences are SGHTA and FQGNSA. Written as DNA, the CDR3 is TGTGCCAGCAGCACCCCCTTGGCGGGAGATGTCCAAGAGACCCAGTACTTC. Translated, it gives CASSTPLAGDVQETQYF.

This sequence joins TRBV6-1 and TRBJ2-5; 13 positions match TRBD2. V lost 6 bases and J lost 5; bases outside the gene matches: 9. The CDR3 runs to 16 residues. Germline assignment: CDR1 MNHNS and CDR2 SASEGT. Written as DNA, the CDR3 is TGTGCCAGCAGAATCGGGACTAGCGGGGAGAGGGAGACCCAGTACTTC. This translates into CASRIGTSGERETQYF.

In its sample, this clonotype was seen a few times. CDR3 bases: TGCAGCCCGGCGTCTGCAGGGGATAAGTACGAGCAGTACTTC. Translating gives CSPASAGDKYEQYF. The gene calls are TRBV20-1 and TRBJ2-7, with a possible D match to TRBD1 (6 bases). Per the germline V gene, CDR1 is DFQATT and CDR2 is SNEGSKA (reference sequence). The CDR3 runs 14 residues.

Turning to this clonotype: A much larger clone lies one base from this, so it may be a read error. The chain recombines TRBV12-3 or TRBV12-4 with TRBJ2-1, with 10 bases fitting TRBD2. CDR3 length equals 15 residues. V shed 4 bases, J shed 5 bases, and the junction held 5 bases outside the gene matches. The chain's CDR3 is CASSSSGRSHNEQFF. CDR3 in DNA: TGTGCCAGCAGTTCTAGCGGGAGATCCCACAATGAGCAGTTCTTC.

The CDR3 region has the DNA TGCGCCAGCAGCTTTACGACTAGCGGACGCACAGATACGCAGTATTTT. Its translation: CASSFTTSGRTDTQYF. This rearrangement joins TRBV5-1 to TRBJ2-3; 9 bases align to TRBD2. Germline CDR1 and CDR2: SGHRS and YFSETQ. The CDR3 is 16 amino acids. V trimming: 2 bases; J trimming: 1 base; junction bases outside the gene matches: 5.

This clonotype was observed a few times. The genes are TRBV18 and TRBJ1-1; maybe TRBD1 (6 bases). Germline CDR1 reads KGHSH; CDR2 reads LQKENI. The CDR3 sequence is 13 residues long. V was shortened by 5 bases and J by 7 bases, with 14 bases between the two germline ends. CDR3 loop: CASSTTGNLEAFF. Written as DNA, the CDR3 is TGTGCCAGCTCAACAACAGGGAATCTTGAAGCTTTCTTT.

The table lists this clonotype with many counts. The rearrangement uses TRBV12-3 or TRBV12-4 and TRBJ2-7; the D is unclear. The CDR3 sequence is 13 residues long. V was trimmed by 4 bases and J by 5 bases, leaving 12 bases between them. The CDR3 sequence: CASSSPRHHEQYF. In DNA form, the CDR3 reads TGTGCCAGCAGTTCCCCTAGACACCACGAGCAGTACTTC.